These 30 T cell receptor beta chains share one sample of origin, sequenced in a study of blood T cell repertoires in COVID-19. The method was immunoSEQ multiplex PCR; TCRdb's version includes in-frame clones alone and lacks a portion of them. This table has a few hundred thousand clones, over 65% appearing once. Material: peripheral blood. These receptors were taken from a human donor with acute or convalescent COVID-19. The donor label of this sample is uncertain.

The V gene is TRBV18, the J gene TRBJ2-7; TRBD1 aligns across 9 bases. The CDR3 length is 15 residues. Germline CDR1 KGHSH, CDR2 LQKENI. Unmatched junction bases numbered 6, after V lost 3 bases and J lost 3 bases. CDR3 sequence reads: CASSPYRGRNYEQYF. As DNA, the CDR3 is TGTGCCAGCTCACCTTACAGGGGGCGCAACTACGAGCAGTACTTC.

The chain couples TRBV25-1 to TRBJ1-1; D may be TRBD1 (5 bases). V gave up 4 bases and J gave up 1 base, with 16 bases separating them. The CDR3 is 16 residues long. Germline V lookup: CDR1 MGHDK, CDR2 SYGVNS. For the CDR3, the DNA is TGTGCCAGCAGTGCTCAGGTAGGGGCTTCGAACACTGAAGCTTTCTTT. It yields the protein CASSAQVGASNTEAFF.

In this sample, this clone turned up a few times. V is TRBV19 and J is TRBJ1-1; possible D gene TRBD1, 5 bases. Looked up from germline, CDR1 is LNHDA and CDR2 is SQIVND (reference sequence). Trimming took off 4 bases at V and 4 bases at J, with 13 bases between the two ends. The CDR3 loop spans 14 amino acids. CDR3 nucleotide sequence: TGTGCCAGTAGTAAGGGACTCAGGTTCACTGAAGCTTTCTTT. Its translation is CASSKGLRFTEAFF.

The V and J genes are TRBV3-1 (or the pseudogene TRBV3-2) and TRBJ2-7; 9 bases are shared with TRBD1. V lost 1 base and J lost 3; bases outside the gene matches: 7. The CDR3 totals 16 residues. Germline CDR1 LGHDT, CDR2 YNNKEL (reference sequence). The CDR3 sequence: CASSQGPSGQGYEQYF. Written as DNA, the CDR3 is TGTGCCAGCAGCCAAGGCCCCTCGGGACAGGGCTACGAGCAGTACTTC.

As DNA, the CDR3 is TGTGCCAGCAGTGATACAGGCCTTGGGAATCAGCCCCAGCATTTT. It is translated as CASSDTGLGNQPQHF. The chain combines TRBV27 with TRBJ1-5; possibly TRBD1 for D (5 bases). V shed 5 bases and J shed 4 bases, with 15 bases lying between them. Germline V gene lookup returns CDR1 MNHEY and CDR2 SMNVEV (reference sequence). The CDR3 is 15 residues long.

V is TRBV6-5 and J is TRBJ1-1, with D perhaps matching TRBD1 (5 bases). This CDR3 is built from 14 residues. V was shortened by 8 bases and J by 3 bases, with 16 bases between the two germline ends. CDR1 MNHEY and CDR2 SVGAGI come from the germline V gene. CDR3 amino acids: CASYYLQGDTEAFF. DNA of the CDR3: TGTGCCAGCTACTACCTCCAGGGTGACACTGAAGCTTTCTTT.

This CDR3 is CAISTFGTGDGYTF. CDR3 nucleotide sequence: TGTGCCATCAGTACGTTCGGGACAGGGGATGGCTACACCTTC. This chain connects TRBV10-3 to TRBJ1-2, with 10 bases identical to TRBD1. The CDR3 sequence is 14 residues long. V lost 5 bases to trimming and J lost 6 bases; unmatched junction nucleotides: 6. Germline-derived CDR1 and CDR2 are ENHRY and SYGVKD.

This clone was detected only a few times. The chain is built from TRBV6-2 or TRBV6-3 and TRBJ2-3; TRBD2 matches 8 bases. V shed 6 bases and J 0 bases; nucleotides not matched to a gene: 2. The length of the CDR3 is 14 residues. Germline CDR1 and CDR2: MNHEY and SVGEGT. DNA for the CDR3: TGTGCCAGCAGACCTAGCGGGAGCACAGATACGCAGTATTTT. Protein sequence: CASRPSGSTDTQYF.

V usage is TRBV2 and J usage is TRBJ2-5, with D perhaps TRBD1 (6 bases). CDR1 is SNHLY and CDR2 is FYNNEI in the germline V gene. V was shortened by 6 bases and J by 5 bases, with 16 bases between the two germline ends. This CDR3 spans 14 amino acids. The CDR3 coding sequence is TGTGCCAGCAGCCAGGGGCACAGAGGTGAGACCCAGTACTTC. It translates to CASSQGHRGETQYF.

The chain has TRBV5-1 and TRBJ1-6; perhaps TRBD1 as D (6 bases). Germline loops: CDR1 SGHRS, CDR2 YFSETQ. The germline V and J ends were trimmed by 3 bases and 7 bases, with 11 bases remaining between them. The CDR3 sequence is 14 residues long. CDR3 DNA sequence: TGCGCCAGCAGCTCTACAGGGACCAATTCACCCCTCCACTTT. Translated: CASSSTGTNSPLHF.

This chain connects TRBV30 to TRBJ1-2; perhaps TRBD1 as D (6 bases). The CDR3 has 15 amino acids. Trimming took 2 bases from V and 4 from J, leaving 17 bases between them. The germline gives CDR1 GTSNPN, CDR2 SVGIG (reference sequence). The CDR3 DNA sequence: TGTGCCTGGAGTCAGGGGACGCCATATACCTATGGCTACACCTTC. This encodes CAWSQGTPYTYGYTF.

This clone was recorded once. The chain carries TRBV7-8 and TRBJ1-1, with TRBD1 identical over 7 bases. CDR1 and CDR2 (germline): SGHVS, FQNEAQ. The CDR3 has 16 amino acids. Unmatched junction bases numbered 10, after V lost 5 bases and J lost 1 base. The CDR3 here is CASSVRRDRENTEAFF. Here the CDR3 DNA reads TGTGCCAGCAGCGTCCGACGGGACAGAGAGAACACTGAAGCTTTCTTT.

The V gene is TRBV6-6, the J gene TRBJ2-1, with 9 bases lining up with TRBD1. The CDR3 contains 15 residues. Germline CDR1 MNHNY, CDR2 SVGAGI (reference sequence). V shed 5 bases and J 4 bases; nucleotides not matched to a gene: 6. The CDR3 DNA is TGTGCCAGCAGTCCCCCGGGACAGGGTTACAATGAGCAGTTCTTC. Translated: CASSPPGQGYNEQFF.

V is TRBV19 and J is TRBJ1-5, with 8 nucleotides matching TRBD1. Germline CDR1 and CDR2: LNHDA and SQIVND (reference sequence). J gave up 4 bases and V 7 bases, and 12 bases lay outside the gene matches. CDR3 length equals 16 residues. The CDR3 DNA reads as TGTGCCAGTAACTGGCTGACAGGGGTAGGGAATCAGCCCCAGCATTTT. The encoded protein is CASNWLTGVGNQPQHF.

This chain joins TRBV4-1 and TRBJ1-1, with 12 bases fitting TRBD1. The germline V gene has CDR1 MGHRA and CDR2 YSYEKL. Trimming removed 5 bases from V and 4 bases from J; junction bases left unmatched: 11. The CDR3 totals 17 residues. CDR3 nucleotide sequence: TGCGCCAGCAGCATTCTCGGGACAGGGGGCAAGGGCACTGAAGCTTTCTTT. Residues: CASSILGTGGKGTEAFF.

The chain couples TRBV18 to TRBJ1-2, with 9 bases aligning to TRBD1. With V trimmed by 4 bases and J by 8 bases, 5 bases remained unmatched. This CDR3 spans 13 amino acids. CDR1 KGHSH and CDR2 LQKENI come from the germline V gene. CDR3 sequence: CASSLGQGQGYTF. CDR3 in DNA: TGTGCCAGCTCACTAGGACAGGGGCAAGGCTACACCTTC.

V usage is TRBV7-9 and J usage is TRBJ1-3; the D gene is possibly TRBD1 (5 bases). This CDR3 contains 15 residues. Trimming shortened V by 6 bases and J by 0 bases, and 12 bases separated the two germline ends. In germline, CDR1 is SEHNR, CDR2 FQNEAQ (reference sequence). CDR3 coding DNA: TGTGCCAGCAGACCGACGGGGGACTCTGGAAACACCATATATTTT. As protein: CASRPTGDSGNTIYF. The whole variable domain, remainder taken from reference TRBV7-9 and TRBJ1-3, is DTGVSQNPRHKITKRGQNVTFRCDPISEHNRLYWYRQTLGQGPEFLTYFQNEAQLEKSRLLSDRFSAERPKGSFSTLEIQRTEQGDSAMYLCASRPTGDSGNTIYFGEGSWLTVV.

V and J are TRBV10-3 and TRBJ1-1, with 8 nucleotides matching TRBD1. This CDR3 comprises 13 residues. V was pared by 11 bases and J by 0 bases, with 5 bases of the junction left unmatched. CDR1 and CDR2 (germline): ENHRY, SYGVKD. This CDR3 reads CASSTGVNTEAFF. In DNA form, the CDR3 reads TGTGCCTCGTCGACAGGGGTGAACACTGAAGCTTTCTTT.

This clone was observed once. The gene calls are TRBV4-1 and TRBJ2-7; D may be TRBD1 (6 bases). Germline CDR1 MGHRA, CDR2 YSYEKL. V gave up 4 bases and J gave up 0 bases, with 13 bases separating them. The CDR3 has 15 residues. CDR3 nucleotides: TGCGCCAGCAGCCCCGGACAGAAAAGCTCCTACGAGCAGTACTTC. This translates into CASSPGQKSSYEQYF.

The V and J genes are TRBV7-8 and TRBJ2-3; D not certain. The CDR3 length is 12 residues. CDR1 and CDR2 from the germline V gene are SGHVS and FQNEAQ. V dropped 5 bases and J dropped 9 bases, with 12 bases sitting between them. The CDR3 coding sequence is TGTGCCAGCAGCCCCCCTTTCGGGACGCAGTATTTT. Its protein product is CASSPPFGTQYF. Filled out from reference TRBV7-8 and TRBJ2-3, the complete variable domain reads GAGVSQSPRYKVAKRGQDVALRCDPISGHVSLFWYQQALGQGPEFLTYFQNEAQLDKSGLPSDRFFAERPEGSVSTLKIQRTQQEDSAVYLCASSPPFGTQYFGPGTRLTVL.

The chain combines TRBV29-1 with TRBJ2-7; no definite D call. Trimming stripped 4 bases from V and 1 base from J, with 5 bases between. CDR1 SQVTM and CDR2 ANQGSEA come from the germline V gene. This CDR3 comprises 11 residues. CDR3 sequence: CSVALSYEQYF. CDR3 nucleotide sequence: TGCAGCGTTGCACTATCCTACGAGCAGTACTTC.

The rearrangement joins TRBV7-2 to TRBJ2-3, with 10 nucleotides matching TRBD2. The CDR3 is made up of 17 amino acids. V dropped 2 bases and J dropped 4; count of bases not matched to a gene: 9. Germline loops: CDR1 SGHTA, CDR2 FQGNSA. For the CDR3, the DNA is TGTGCCAGCAGCTTAAGGAAGCTAGCGGGAGTAGCAGATACGCAGTATTTT. It translates to CASSLRKLAGVADTQYF.

For the CDR3, the DNA is TGTGCCAGCAGCCTAGGGGCAGGGTATAATTCACCCCTCCACTTT. This sequence encodes CASSLGAGYNSPLHF. J is TRBJ1-6 and V is TRBV6-5, with a tentative D call TRBD1 (5 bases). Germline-derived CDR1 and CDR2 are MNHEY and SVGAGI. Trimming took 6 bases from V and 4 from J, leaving 13 bases between them. The CDR3 spans 15 residues.

The chain couples TRBV12-3 or TRBV12-4 to TRBJ1-1; tentative D call: TRBD1 (6 bases). V shed 6 bases and J shed 1 base, with 9 bases lying between them. The CDR3 runs to 13 residues. CDR3 nucleotide sequence: TGTGCCAGCAGGTACAGGGAGAACACTGAAGCTTTCTTT. As protein: CASRYRENTEAFF.

The chain has TRBV28 and TRBJ2-2, with D perhaps TRBD2 (5 bases). Trimming stripped 5 bases from V and 7 bases from J, with 11 bases between. This CDR3 has 13 residues. Germline V gene data show CDR1 as MDHEN and CDR2 as SYDVKM. CDR3 amino acids: CASSRAGIGELFF. The CDR3 coding sequence is TGTGCCAGCAGTAGGGCCGGGATCGGGGAGCTGTTTTTT. Together with reference TRBV28 and TRBJ2-2, the CDR3 gives the full variable domain: DVKVTQSSRYLVKRTGEKVFLECVQDMDHENMFWYRQDPGLGLRLIYFSYDVKMKEKGDIPEGYSVSREKKERFSLILESASTNQTSMYLCASSRAGIGELFFGEGSRLTVL.

As DNA, the CDR3 is TGTGCCAGCAGTTCGAGAAGCGGGGGCACCGGGGAGCTGTTTTTT. Translating it yields CASSSRSGGTGELFF. The chain carries TRBV6-5 and TRBJ2-2, with 8 bases fitting TRBD2. Trimming removed 4 bases from V and 4 bases from J; junction bases left unmatched: 5. CDR1 is MNHEY, CDR2 SVGAGI, per germline. The CDR3 covers 15 residues.

The chain links TRBV30 to TRBJ1-5; 7 bases are a match to TRBD1. The CDR3 has 15 residues. Looked up from germline, CDR1 is GTSNPN and CDR2 is SVGIG (reference sequence). The V segment lost 1 base and the J segment 3 bases; nucleotides outside the gene matches: 6. The CDR3 DNA sequence: TGTGCCTGGAGTGGCGACAGGGCCGACAATCAGCCCCAGCATTTT. The encoded protein is CAWSGDRADNQPQHF.

This clone was observed a few times. The chain carries TRBV7-9 and TRBJ2-1; D remains unclear. Germline-derived CDR1 and CDR2 are SEHNR and FQNEAQ (reference sequence). Trimming cost V 7 bases and J 6 bases, with 7 bases left between them. The CDR3 covers 11 residues. The CDR3 DNA reads TGTGCCAGCAACCCTAGCAATGAGCAGTTCTTC. It yields the protein CASNPSNEQFF. The entire variable domain, with the rest obtained from reference TRBV7-9 and TRBJ2-1, is as follows: DTGVSQNPRHKITKRGQNVTFRCDPISEHNRLYWYRQTLGQGPEFLTYFQNEAQLEKSRLLSDRFSAERPKGSFSTLEIQRTEQGDSAMYLCASNPSNEQFFGPGTRLTVL.

The chain joins TRBV6-5 to TRBJ1-1; D call uncertain. The CDR3 consists of 13 residues. Germline loops: CDR1 MNHEY, CDR2 SVGAGI. V was trimmed by 5 bases and J by 6 bases, leaving 13 bases between them. The CDR3 loop is CASSPTHEPEAFF. The CDR3 DNA sequence: TGTGCCAGCAGTCCTACTCACGAACCTGAAGCTTTCTTT.

J is TRBJ2-2 and V is TRBV2, with a possible D match to TRBD2 (6 bases). Trimming left V 2 bases short and J 5 bases short, with 15 bases between. Per the germline V gene, CDR1 is SNHLY and CDR2 is FYNNEI. The CDR3 sequence is 16 residues long. CDR3 nucleotide sequence: TGTGCCAGCAGTGAATTTCGGGAGCTGAAGACCGGGGAGCTGTTTTTT. This sequence encodes CASSEFRELKTGELFF. The full variable domain, its missing parts supplied by reference TRBV2 and TRBJ2-2, is EPEVTQTPSHQVTQMGQEVILRCVPISNHLYFYWYRQILGQKVEFLVSFYNNEISEKSEIFDDQFSVERPDGSNFTLKIRSTKLEDSAMYFCASSEFRELKTGELFFGEGSRLTVL.